Listed below are T cell receptor beta chains from one sample, sequenced in a study of Graves' ophthalmopathy and Graves' hyperthyroidism. TCRdb used MiXCR to reprocess the multiplex PCR reads, holding one entry per CDR3 protein. This sample has about 500,000 distinct CDR3 sequences; over 13% occur once, and the top ten carry 9.8%. The sequencing input was blood. The receptors here all came from a woman in her thirties with Graves' ophthalmopathy. CDR3s include the opening cysteine and the closing phenylalanine or tryptophan. Fields, in order: CDR3 length, clone size, J gene, D gene, V gene, CDR3 protein, CDR3 DNA. D genes are given only for firm matches. Rows may omit the clone size; those that give it use once, few, many or a size class.

CDR3 length: 15; clone size: few; J gene: TRBJ1-1; D gene: TRBD1; V gene: TRBV28; CDR3 protein: CASRKQWTGNTEAFF; CDR3 DNA: TGTGCCAGCAGGAAACAATGGACAGGGAACACTGAAGCTTTCTTT
CDR3 length: 17; clone size: many; J gene: TRBJ1-1; D gene: .; V gene: TRBV19; CDR3 protein: CASSISRPGPFNTEAFF; CDR3 DNA: TGTGCCAGTAGTATCTCGCGACCTGGTCCGTTTAACACTGAAGCTTTCTTT
CDR3 length: 12; clone size: .; J gene: TRBJ2-7; D gene: .; V gene: TRBV29-1; CDR3 protein: CSVGGSNYEQYF; CDR3 DNA: TGCAGCGTTGGCGGATCCAACTACGAGCAGTACTTC
CDR3 length: 14; clone size: many; J gene: TRBJ1-1; D gene: .; V gene: TRBV12-3/TRBV12-4; CDR3 protein: CASSLKGRTTEAFF; CDR3 DNA: TGTGCCAGCAGTTTAAAAGGAAGGACCACTGAAGCTTTCTTT
CDR3 length: 15; clone size: many; J gene: TRBJ1-6; D gene: .; V gene: TRBV6-5; CDR3 protein: CASSYESDGHSPLHF; CDR3 DNA: TGTGCCAGCAGTTACGAGAGTGATGGGCATTCACCCCTCCACTTT
CDR3 length: 15; clone size: few; J gene: TRBJ2-5; D gene: TRBD1; V gene: TRBV12-3/TRBV12-4; CDR3 protein: CASSSRDRGLETQYF; CDR3 DNA: TGTGCCAGCAGTTCCCGGGACAGGGGTTTAGAGACCCAGTACTTC
CDR3 length: 17; clone size: many; J gene: TRBJ2-7; D gene: TRBD2; V gene: TRBV13; CDR3 protein: CASSSGLAGGPSYEQYF; CDR3 DNA: TGTGCCAGCAGCTCGGGACTAGCGGGAGGGCCGTCCTACGAGCAGTACTTC
CDR3 length: 15; clone size: few; J gene: TRBJ2-7; D gene: TRBD2; V gene: TRBV20-1; CDR3 protein: CSARDLAGSSYEQYF; CDR3 DNA: TGCAGTGCTAGAGATCTAGCGGGGAGCTCCTACGAGCAGTACTTC
CDR3 length: 12; clone size: many; J gene: TRBJ2-7; D gene: .; V gene: TRBV6-1; CDR3 protein: CASSEPLYEQYF; CDR3 DNA: TGTGCCAGCAGTGAACCGTTGTACGAGCAGTACTTC
CDR3 length: 18; clone size: few; J gene: TRBJ2-2; D gene: .; V gene: TRBV9; CDR3 protein: CASSVAKARETNTGELFF; CDR3 DNA: TGTGCCAGCAGCGTAGCTAAGGCCAGGGAAACGAACACCGGGGAGCTGTTTTTT
CDR3 length: 18; clone size: many; J gene: TRBJ2-6; D gene: TRBD1; V gene: TRBV12-3/TRBV12-4; CDR3 protein: CASSEPYRGRWGANVLTF; CDR3 DNA: TGTGCCAGCAGTGAACCGTACAGGGGTAGGTGGGGGGCCAACGTCCTGACTTTC
CDR3 length: 15; clone size: many; J gene: TRBJ1-6; D gene: .; V gene: TRBV19; CDR3 protein: CASSKGSSYNSPLHF; CDR3 DNA: TGTGCCAGTAGTAAGGGGAGCTCCTATAATTCACCCCTCCACTTT
CDR3 length: 15; clone size: many; J gene: TRBJ2-7; D gene: TRBD2; V gene: TRBV20-1; CDR3 protein: CSARGGREGPSEQYF; CDR3 DNA: TGCAGTGCTAGAGGGGGGCGGGAGGGCCCCTCCGAGCAGTACTTC
CDR3 length: 14; clone size: many; J gene: TRBJ2-7; D gene: .; V gene: TRBV6-1; CDR3 protein: CASSQLAKTYEQYF; CDR3 DNA: TGTGCCAGCAGCCAGCTAGCGAAAACGTACGAGCAGTACTTC
CDR3 length: 15; clone size: many; J gene: TRBJ1-1; D gene: .; V gene: TRBV15; CDR3 protein: CATSRARGRNTEAFF; CDR3 DNA: TGTGCCACCAGCCGGGCGCGGGGGAGGAACACTGAAGCTTTCTTT
CDR3 length: 13; clone size: many; J gene: TRBJ1-1; D gene: .; V gene: TRBV20-1; CDR3 protein: CSADLDRDTEAFF; CDR3 DNA: TGCAGTGCTGACCTTGACCGGGACACTGAAGCTTTCTTT